The 3 T cell receptor beta chains below come from one sample, sequenced in a study of control samples from healthy donors and cancer patients. Using immunoSEQ multiplex PCR, the repertoire was profiled, and TCRdb retains in-frame clones only, with some absent. The sample records tens of thousands of clones, about 94% being singletons. Material: blood. Receptors were obtained from a young woman in good health.

This chain links TRBV10-2 with TRBJ1-1; D is perhaps TRBD1 (5 bases). Germline CDR1 is WSHSY and CDR2 is SAAADI. This CDR3 has 15 amino acids. With 3 bases removed from V and 2 bases from J, the gap between germline ends came to 13 bases. CDR3 residues: CASSDRGRANTEAFF. CDR3 bases: TGCGCCAGCAGTGACCGGGGACGGGCAAACACTGAAGCTTTCTTT.

The chain combines TRBV7-6 with TRBJ2-2; 7 bases are a match to TRBD2. This CDR3 has 15 residues. Unmatched junction bases numbered 5, after V lost 3 bases and J lost 4 bases. Germline V lookup: CDR1 SGHVS, CDR2 FNYEAQ. The CDR3 protein is CASSLTAGITGELFF. In DNA form, the CDR3 reads TGTGCCAGCAGCTTGACAGCGGGGATCACCGGGGAGCTGTTTTTT.

This clone appeared a few times. The same CDR3 also results from other DNA sequences found in this sample. In DNA form, the CDR3 reads TGCAGTGCCCTTCTTAACACTGAAGCTTTCTTT. Its translation: CSALLNTEAFF. The rearrangement links TRBV20-1 to TRBJ1-1; D is ambiguous. Trimming removed 6 bases from V and 2 bases from J, with 7 bases in between. The CDR3 runs 11 residues. Germline V gives CDR1 DFQATT, CDR2 SNEGSKA (reference sequence).